The source of this T cell receptor (beta chain) is a study of pediatric ulcerative colitis. The rectum was sampled with one to two pinch biopsies at colonoscopy. The assay was run at survey level. Measured with immunoSEQ multiplex PCR; TCRdb has only the in-frame clones, and not every one. The sample contains about 15,000 clones, approximately 74% of which appear only once. Trimming removed 2 bases from V and 6 bases from J; junction bases left unmatched: 8. The CDR3 is 16 amino acids. Germline V CDR1 and CDR2: SGHVS, FQNEAQ. The chain carries TRBV7-8 and TRBJ2-1, with TRBD2 matching over 9 bases. Sequencing input: gut tissue. This sequence was found in a girl between 5 and 17 years old with moderate ulcerative colitis. The CDR3 loop reads CASSLKAPGLANEQFF. The CDR3 DNA reads as TGTGCCAGCAGCTTAAAAGCGCCGGGACTAGCCAATGAGCAGTTCTTC.